The 18 T cell receptor beta chains given below trace back to one sample, sequenced in a study of blood T cell repertoires in COVID-19. TCRdb's table, derived via immunoSEQ multiplex PCR, lists solely in-frame clones and lacks some. The table shows around 400,000 clones, with about 87% occurring only once. Sequences were obtained from peripheral blood. These receptors all stem from a woman aged 60-75 years with COVID-19, enrolled during active disease.

The chain is built from TRBV9 and TRBJ1-6; D not certain. Germline-derived CDR1 and CDR2 are SGDLS and YYNGEE. This CDR3 region has 14 residues. V shed 3 bases and J shed 7 bases, with 11 bases lying between them. CDR3 sequence reads: CASSGTGGNSPLHF. CDR3 in DNA: TGTGCCAGCAGCGGGACGGGAGGGAATTCACCCCTCCACTTT.

The chain is built from TRBV9 and TRBJ1-1; 10 bases map to TRBD1. V dropped 5 bases and J dropped 6; count of bases not matched to a gene: 13. Germline loops: CDR1 SGDLS, CDR2 YYNGEE. The CDR3 is 16 residues long. CDR3 nucleotide sequence: TGTGCCAGCAGTGCCTCCCCGGGACAGGGGTGGTCTGAAGCTTTCTTT. Its translation: CASSASPGQGWSEAFF.

The table lists this clone with a count of one. The CDR3 is CASRMGGSNEKLFF. CDR3 in DNA: TGCGCCAGCCGAATGGGGGGGTCTAATGAAAAACTGTTTTTT. The rearrangement joins TRBV5-1 to TRBJ1-4; a possible D gene is TRBD1 (5 bases). Deletions cut 7 bases from V and 3 bases from J, with 13 bases between. Germline V lookup: CDR1 SGHRS, CDR2 YFSETQ. The CDR3 runs 14 residues.

The rearrangement links TRBV5-1 to TRBJ1-1; D is ambiguous. Between the trimmed V and J ends, which lost 7 bases and 7 bases, there was a span of 17 bases. Germline V lookup: CDR1 SGHRS, CDR2 YFSETQ. The CDR3 runs 13 residues. The CDR3 here is CASRLQSHGEAFF. CDR3 nucleotide sequence: TGCGCCAGCCGATTACAGAGCCACGGTGAAGCTTTCTTT. The entire variable domain, with the rest obtained from reference TRBV5-1 and TRBJ1-1, is as follows: KAGVTQTPRYLIKTRGQQVTLSCSPISGHRSVSWYQQTPGQGLQFLFEYFSETQRNKGNFPGRFSGRQFSNSRSEMNVSTLELGDSALYLCASRLQSHGEAFFGQGTRLTVV.

This chain joins TRBV5-1 and TRBJ2-2; possibly TRBD2 for D (5 bases). The CDR3 has 16 amino acids. The V end was cut by 6 bases, the J end by 5 bases, with 20 bases between. In germline, CDR1 is SGHRS, CDR2 YFSETQ. CDR3 sequence: CASTPGRSGRTGELFF. DNA for the CDR3: TGCGCCAGCACCCCTGGGCGCTCGGGAAGAACCGGGGAGCTGTTTTTT.

There are a few counts of this clone. J is TRBJ2-3 and V is TRBV5-6; D may be TRBD1 (6 bases). This CDR3 has 14 amino acids. Germline-derived CDR1 and CDR2 are SGHDT and YYEEEE. Trimming took off 2 bases at V and 1 base at J, with 8 bases between the two ends. The CDR3 region is CASSFDRRTDTQYF. The CDR3 DNA sequence: TGTGCCAGCAGCTTCGACAGGCGCACAGATACGCAGTATTTT.

The chain combines TRBV29-1 with TRBJ2-2; D not certain. Germline V gene lookup returns CDR1 SQVTM and CDR2 ANQGSEA. The CDR3 runs to 11 residues. With 4 bases removed from V and 11 bases from J, the gap between germline ends came to 11 bases. The CDR3 is CSVGGVGELFF. As DNA, the CDR3 is TGCAGCGTTGGAGGAGTGGGTGAGCTGTTTTTT.

The rearrangement joins TRBV19 to TRBJ2-7, with 9 bases identical to TRBD1. V was clipped by 4 bases and J by 3 bases; unmatched bases: 4. The CDR3 has 14 amino acids. The germline V gene encodes CDR1 LNHDA and CDR2 SQIVND (reference sequence). CDR3 coding DNA: TGTGCCAGTAGTAAGGGACAGGGTGTCTACGAGCAGTACTTC. Translated, it gives CASSKGQGVYEQYF.

The chain links TRBV18 to TRBJ1-2; D call uncertain. The V end was cut by 0 bases, the J end by 3 bases, with 11 bases between. Germline V gene sequence: CDR1 KGHSH, CDR2 LQKENI. The CDR3 consists of 15 residues. CDR3 protein: CASSPPTYSYYGYTF. The CDR3 bases are TGTGCCAGCTCACCACCCACATACAGCTACTATGGCTACACCTTC.

This clone was seen a few times. The CDR3 sequence: CASSLDRFTDTQYF. The CDR3 DNA is TGTGCCAGCAGCTTGGACAGATTCACAGATACGCAGTATTTT. V gene TRBV7-9 combines with J gene TRBJ2-3, with a tentative D call TRBD1 (6 bases). The V and J ends lost 3 bases and 2 bases respectively, with 9 bases between them. Per the germline V gene, CDR1 is SEHNR and CDR2 is FQNEAQ (reference sequence). The CDR3 loop spans 14 amino acids.

This chain links TRBV5-1 with TRBJ2-1; D is uncertain. The germline V gene encodes CDR1 SGHRS and CDR2 YFSETQ. Between the trimmed V and J ends, which lost 2 bases and 4 bases, there was a span of 16 bases. This CDR3 has 16 residues. The CDR3 DNA follows: TGCGCCAGCAGCTTCCCTCGACATGATTTATACAATGAGCAGTTCTTC. Protein sequence: CASSFPRHDLYNEQFF.

The chain is built from TRBV28 and TRBJ1-5, with 9 bases aligning to TRBD1. This CDR3 has 12 amino acids. CDR1 and CDR2 (germline): MDHEN, SYDVKM. The junction had 2 bases not matched to a gene; V was cut back by 8 bases and J by 6 bases. The CDR3 DNA sequence: TGTGCCAGCGGACAGGGGACTCAGCCCCAGCATTTT. Translated: CASGQGTQPQHF.

V is TRBV19 and J is TRBJ1-2, with 7 bases that match TRBD1. The V segment lost 6 bases and the J segment 7 bases; nucleotides outside the gene matches: 8. CDR1 and CDR2 from the germline V gene are LNHDA and SQIVND (reference sequence). The CDR3 has 13 amino acids. CDR3 sequence reads: CASRGQSYSGYTF. For the CDR3, the DNA is TGTGCCAGTAGGGGACAGAGTTACAGTGGCTACACCTTC.

The chain couples TRBV5-1 to TRBJ1-1; D perhaps matches TRBD1 (6 bases). Germline-derived CDR1 and CDR2 are SGHRS and YFSETQ. This CDR3 is built from 14 residues. Trimming left V 0 bases short and J 9 bases short, with 15 bases between. CDR3 sequence reads: CASSLDWRQGQAFF. CDR3 nucleotide sequence: TGCGCCAGCAGCTTGGACTGGCGGCAGGGGCAAGCTTTCTTT. Full variable domain (missing parts from reference TRBV5-1 and TRBJ1-1): KAGVTQTPRYLIKTRGQQVTLSCSPISGHRSVSWYQQTPGQGLQFLFEYFSETQRNKGNFPGRFSGRQFSNSRSEMNVSTLELGDSALYLCASSLDWRQGQAFFGQGTRLTVV.

This chain joins TRBV10-3 and TRBJ1-5; D might be TRBD1 (6 bases). The CDR3 has 14 amino acids. V shed 6 bases and J shed 5 bases, with 14 bases lying between them. CDR1 ENHRY and CDR2 SYGVKD come from the germline V gene. This CDR3 is CAIRSPGDDQPQHF. Here the CDR3 DNA reads TGTGCCATCAGATCCCCAGGGGATGATCAGCCCCAGCATTTT.

The CDR3 DNA is TGCGCCAGCAGCTTTGCCCCCTCCAGCTCCTACGAGCAGTACTTC. Translating it yields CASSFAPSSSYEQYF. The chain couples TRBV5-1 to TRBJ2-7; D is uncertain. Germline V gives CDR1 SGHRS, CDR2 YFSETQ. This CDR3 region has 15 residues. V lost 2 bases and J lost 0, with 12 bases in between.

There are many counts of this clone. This chain's CDR3 is CASSLTSIYEQYF. CDR3 nucleotide sequence: TGTGCCAGCAGCTTGACTAGTATCTACGAGCAGTACTTC. This sequence joins TRBV7-2 and TRBJ2-7; D may be TRBD2 (6 bases). V was shortened by 3 bases and J by 3 bases, with 9 bases between the two germline ends. Germline CDR1 SGHTA, CDR2 FQGNSA. The CDR3 loop spans 13 amino acids.

This chain links TRBV4-1 with TRBJ1-2; 7 nucleotides line up with TRBD1. The CDR3 has 15 residues. Germline CDR1 MGHRA, CDR2 YSYEKL. Trimming cost V 4 bases and J 5 bases; bases outside gene matches: 10. CDR3 coding DNA: TGCGCCAGCAGCCCCACCACAGGGGCAAGGTATGGCTACACCTTC. Its translation is CASSPTTGARYGYTF.